These 21 T cell receptor beta chains were all obtained from the same sample, sequenced in a study of T cell repertoires in cytomegalovirus infection. These receptors have no known antigen. From the reads, TCRdb called clonotypes with MiXCR, one entry per CDR3 protein. The top ten hold about 46% of the sample, which has 450,000 to 650,000 distinct CDR3 sequences, just under 40% seen once. The sequencing used cultured PBMCs, collected from culture after CMV antigen stimulation. These receptor sequences come from a human donor in good health (CMV status not recorded). Some clones in this sample may be carry-over from other donors' samples.

This chain uses TRBV6-1 with TRBJ2-5; TRBD2 aligns across 10 bases. Trimming cost V 8 bases and J 3 bases; bases outside gene matches: 9. Germline V CDR1 and CDR2: MNHNS, SASEGT. The length of the CDR3 is 15 residues. The DNA of the CDR3 is TGTGCCAGCTCCGTGGTAGGACTAGCGGAAGAGACCCAGTACTTC. Its translation is CASSVVGLAEETQYF.

The V and J genes are TRBV7-6 and TRBJ2-2; D gene ambiguous. Trimming took 1 base from V and 1 from J, leaving 13 bases between them. CDR1 and CDR2 (germline): SGHVS, FNYEAQ. The CDR3 extends over 17 amino acids. For the CDR3, the DNA is TGTGCCAGCAGCTTAGTAGGCGCCAGTATGAACACCGGGGAGCTGTTTTTT. Amino acids: CASSLVGASMNTGELFF.

The rearrangement links TRBV4-3 to TRBJ2-1; TRBD2 matches 8 bases. Trimming removed 0 bases from V and 4 bases from J; junction bases left unmatched: 5. The CDR3 is made up of 16 amino acids. The germline V gene encodes CDR1 LGHNA and CDR2 YSLEER. CDR3: CASSQDFTSGYNEQFF. CDR3 in DNA: TGCGCCAGCAGCCAAGATTTTACTAGCGGTTACAATGAGCAGTTCTTC.

This chain links TRBV7-9 with TRBJ1-6, with D maybe TRBD1 (5 bases). This CDR3 contains 15 residues. From germline, CDR1 is SEHNR and CDR2 FQNEAQ (reference sequence). V lost 4 bases to trimming and J lost 10 bases, with 17 bases between them. The CDR3 region is CASSSSGTPWSPLHF. DNA of the CDR3: TGTGCCAGCAGCTCTTCCGGGACCCCCTGGTCACCCCTCCACTTT.

This clonotype has a count of ten or more. The rearrangement links TRBV7-2 to TRBJ1-5; maybe TRBD1 (5 bases). The CDR3 runs 14 residues. Germline V lookup: CDR1 SGHTA, CDR2 FQGNSA. V was pared by 4 bases and J by 3 bases, with 10 bases between. This chain's CDR3 is CASSSQGFNQPQHF. CDR3 DNA sequence: TGTGCCAGCAGCTCGCAGGGTTTCAATCAGCCCCAGCATTTT. The variable domain in full, with the rest retrieved from reference TRBV7-2 and TRBJ1-5, is GAGVSQSPSNKVTEKGKDVELRCDPISGHTALYWYRQSLGQGLEFLIYFQGNSAPDKSGLPSDRFSAERTGGSVSTLTIQRTQQEDSAVYLCASSSQGFNQPQHFGDGTRLSIL.

This clonotype appeared a few times. The V and J genes are TRBV11-2 and TRBJ2-3; D remains unclear. Per germline, CDR1 SGHAT and CDR2 FQNNGV. V was shortened by 8 bases and J by 4 bases, with 25 bases between the two germline ends. This CDR3 comprises 17 residues. In nucleotides, the CDR3 is TGTGCCAGCTCCCCCGCCCGCGGCAGGTCTGGGTCAGATACGCAGTATTTT. It translates to CASSPARGRSGSDTQYF.

V and J are TRBV7-4 and TRBJ1-1, with D tentatively TRBD1 (6 bases). CDR3 length: 18 amino acids. Trimming cost V 3 bases and J 4 bases, with 24 bases left between them. The germline CDR1 and CDR2 sequences are SGHVT and SQSDAQ. The DNA for the CDR3 is TGTGCCAGCAGCTTCCCCTTTCGAGGGGGGAGGGCCGGCACTGAAGCTTTCTTT. Protein product: CASSFPFRGGRAGTEAFF.

This clonotype occurred many times. The J gene is TRBJ2-4, the V gene TRBV7-2; 7 bases match TRBD1. The CDR3 length is 15 residues. J was trimmed by 9 bases and V by 4 bases; bases with no gene match: 12. Germline values: CDR1 SGHTA, CDR2 FQGNSA. CDR3: CASSSQTGIGGIQYF. CDR3 coding DNA: TGTGCCAGCAGCTCCCAGACAGGGATAGGCGGCATTCAGTACTTC. Full variable domain (rest looked up from reference TRBV7-2 and TRBJ2-4): GAGVSQSPSNKVTEKGKDVELRCDPISGHTALYWYRQSLGQGLEFLIYFQGNSAPDKSGLPSDRFSAERTGGSVSTLTIQRTQQEDSAVYLCASSSQTGIGGIQYFGAGTRLSVL.

This clonotype has more than one count but fewer than ten. The V and J genes are TRBV11-2 and TRBJ2-5; either TRBD1 or TRBD2 may fit D (5 bases each). The germline V gene encodes CDR1 SGHAT and CDR2 FQNNGV. The CDR3 is made up of 15 amino acids. With 5 bases removed from V and 1 base from J, the gap between germline ends came to 14 bases. The DNA of the CDR3 is TGTGCCAGCAGCCGCTCCCTGGGACGCCAAGAGACCCAGTACTTC. Translated: CASSRSLGRQETQYF.

This clonotype was observed a single time. This chain links TRBV20-1 with TRBJ2-3, with D perhaps matching TRBD1 (6 bases). Germline loops: CDR1 DFQATT, CDR2 SNEGSKA (reference sequence). This CDR3 is built from 14 residues. The CDR3 nucleotides read TGCGGGATTACAGGGTCTCCTAGCACAGATACGCAGTATTTT. Protein sequence: CGITGSPSTDTQYF.

The chain carries TRBV12-3 or TRBV12-4 and TRBJ1-5, with D perhaps matching TRBD1 (6 bases). Trimming took off 6 bases at V and 5 bases at J, with 14 bases between the two ends. CDR3 size: 14 residues. As DNA, the CDR3 is TGTGCCAGCAGGGCGGGACACGGAGATCAGCCCCAGCATTTT. Translating it yields CASRAGHGDQPQHF.

This clonotype was detected once. This rearrangement joins TRBV6-8 to TRBJ2-3, with 11 bases matching TRBD1. With 0 bases clipped from V and 4 bases from J, the junction kept 0 bases outside the gene matches. The V gene's germline CDR1 is MNHGY and CDR2 SAAAGT. This CDR3 region has 15 residues. CDR3 amino acids: CASSYSGQGADTQYF. CDR3 DNA sequence: TGTGCCAGCAGTTACTCGGGACAGGGGGCAGATACGCAGTATTTT.

The chain uses TRBV2 and TRBJ1-1; D perhaps matches TRBD1 (5 bases). Trimming cost V 3 bases and J 11 bases, with 19 bases left between them. Germline V gives CDR1 SNHLY, CDR2 FYNNEI. This CDR3 is built from 14 residues. In DNA form, the CDR3 reads TGTGCCAGCAGTGATAGTGGACACAGCCCGACGGCTTTCTTT. It codes for CASSDSGHSPTAFF.

The chain employs TRBV6-1 and TRBJ2-3; unclear D gene. Between the trimmed V and J ends, which lost 6 bases and 5 bases, there was a span of 9 bases. Germline V lookup: CDR1 MNHNS, CDR2 SASEGT. There are 12 residues in the CDR3. CDR3 DNA: TGTGCCAGCAGATCGCGAGTAGATACGCAGTATTTT. This codes for CASRSRVDTQYF.

This clonotype has only a few counts. This chain links TRBV4-3 with TRBJ2-5; the match to TRBD2 covers 12 bases. The length of the CDR3 is 17 residues. The germline V gene encodes CDR1 LGHNA and CDR2 YSLEER. Trimming took 3 bases from V and 4 from J; bases not matched to a gene: 9. The CDR3 loop reads CASSQGPSGRARETQYF. CDR3 nucleotides: TGCGCCAGCAGCCAGGGGCCTAGCGGGAGGGCCCGAGAGACCCAGTACTTC.

The V gene is TRBV20-1, the J gene TRBJ2-5, with D maybe TRBD2 (6 bases). The CDR3 is 13 residues long. V was cut by 3 bases and J by 3 bases, with 11 bases left in between. Germline CDR1 reads DFQATT; CDR2 reads SNEGSKA (reference sequence). The CDR3 DNA reads as TGCAGTGCTAGCCGAGGACTAAAAGAGACCCAGTACTTC. Amino acids: CSASRGLKETQYF.

The V call is TRBV12-3 or TRBV12-4, the J call TRBJ2-1; 13 nucleotides match TRBD2. The CDR3 contains 15 residues. The V gene end was trimmed by 6 bases and the J gene end by 7 bases; junction bases not matched to a gene: 6. The CDR3 sequence: CASRRGLAGANEQFF. The CDR3 coding sequence is TGTGCCAGCAGACGAGGACTAGCGGGAGCTAATGAGCAGTTCTTC.

This clonotype has more than one count but fewer than ten. V is TRBV5-1 and J is TRBJ2-7; tentatively, D is TRBD2 (6 bases). CDR1 and CDR2 from the germline V gene are SGHRS and YFSETQ. The CDR3 loop spans 15 amino acids. The V end was cut by 1 base, the J end by 4 bases, with 15 bases between. CDR3 DNA sequence: TGCGCCAGCAGCTTGACCCAGTACGGGAGTTACGAGCAGTACTTC. It is translated as CASSLTQYGSYEQYF.

This clonotype was observed a handful of times. This chain links TRBV6-1 with TRBJ1-5; D is ambiguous. Germline V gene sequence: CDR1 MNHNS, CDR2 SASEGT. The CDR3 length is 15 residues. Between the trimmed V and J ends, which lost 2 bases and 0 bases, there was a span of 8 bases. The chain's CDR3 is CASSERVISNQPQHF. The CDR3 coding sequence is TGTGCCAGCAGTGAACGCGTAATTAGCAATCAGCCCCAGCATTTT.

This clonotype was picked up a small number of times. The chain employs TRBV19 and TRBJ2-7; D gene uncertain. The germline V and J ends were trimmed by 6 bases and 7 bases, with 19 bases remaining between them. This CDR3 is built from 14 residues. From germline, CDR1 is LNHDA and CDR2 SQIVND (reference sequence). The CDR3 coding sequence is TGTGCCAGTAGGCCAGGACCGTCCCTCCGGGAGCAGTACTTC. Translating it yields CASRPGPSLREQYF.

The rearrangement joins TRBV29-1 to TRBJ1-1; 11 bases agree with TRBD1. Germline V gene lookup returns CDR1 SQVTM and CDR2 ANQGSEA. The V segment lost 7 bases and the J segment 0 bases; nucleotides outside the gene matches: 4. This CDR3 is built from 14 residues. The CDR3 spells CSAGQGALNTEAFF. The CDR3 nucleotides are TGCAGCGCCGGACAGGGGGCGTTGAACACTGAAGCTTTCTTT.